This TCR beta chain was documented in a study of shared clonotypes between healthy human individuals. Study-level information: Donors had three CD4 naive, three CD4 memory, two CD8 naive and one CD8 memory plate apiece. Whole-study results and caveats: Incompleteness in sorted-subset sequencing, despite large depth, was shown by rarefaction.

About this clone: As yet, its antigen is unknown.

HIV-negative, healthy adults without recent acute infections or vaccinations were the donors. Donors were Caucasian adults residing in Nashville, Tennessee, USA. Profiled with immunoSEQ multiplex PCR; TCRdb holds only in-frame clones, not every one. The data hold 110,000 or so clones, with 65% to 75% observed a single time. Germline CDR1 and CDR2: SEHNR and FQNEAQ (reference sequence). This CDR3 spans 12 amino acids. The germline V and J ends were trimmed by 7 bases and 9 bases, with 13 bases remaining between them. The V gene is TRBV7-9, the J gene TRBJ2-1; D is unclear. Sequenced: memory CD8+ T cells sorted from blood. Documented subset: CD45RO+ cells pooled with CCR7-negative TemRA cells. This TCR was sampled from a woman in her 30s in good health. CDR3 sequence: CASTQGRIEQFF. As DNA, the CDR3 is TGTGCCAGCACCCAAGGAAGAATTGAGCAGTTCTTC.